This T cell receptor beta chain originates from a study of cytomegalovirus exposure and HLA in healthy donors. Findings of the study overall: It has been reported that TCR beta sequences accurately predicted the HLA-A and HLA-B alleles of most subjects. Cytomegalovirus-associated TCR beta chains were listed, numbering 164. Sequencing had likely introduced a cluster of highly shared sequence variants as an artifact. Immune exposure data for these donors was limited to CMV serostatus.

In the case of this clone: Antigen specificity is unknown.

The PCR had 60 Vbeta and 13 Jbeta primers. TCRdb keeps only in-frame clones here, not all; method: immunoSEQ multiplex PCR. This sample's table has 100,000 to 150,000 clones. The J segment lost 5 bases and the V segment lost 7 bases, leaving 14 bases of the junction unmatched. Germline CDR1 MGHDK, CDR2 SYGVNS. This CDR3 region has 15 residues. Sequencing was performed on PBMCs. The genes are TRBV25-1 and TRBJ2-7; TRBD1 agrees at 7 bases. The receptor was derived from a middle-aged woman in good health and CMV-seropositive. The CDR3 DNA sequence: TGTGCCAGCACTCCCACAGGTCTAGGGGGCAACGAGCAGTACTTC. It specifies CASTPTGLGGNEQYF.